What follows describes a single T cell receptor beta chain. Here immunoSEQ multiplex PCR was the method, and the copy in TCRdb shows in-frame clones only, minus some. The table has hundreds of thousands of clones, 70% to 90% seen once. Treatment meaning: around 19 received Ad26.COV2.S at low or high dose, single or two shots; a few received placebo; per-sample allocation not given. At day 63 after the first vaccine or placebo injection, samples were drawn. The sample belongs to a study of Ad26.COV2.S vaccination and SARS-CoV-2 variants. Study background: Each vaccinee took Ad26.COV2.S intramuscularly, once or twice 56 days apart.

The source of this sequence is a person aged 18-65 years who received the Ad26.COV2.S COVID-19 vaccine or a placebo. The material was peripheral blood, obtained in a trial of Ad26.COV2.S vaccine versus placebo.

The CDR3 spells CASSLGEYAFF. The CDR3 DNA reads as TGTGCCAGCAGCCTCGGGGAGTATGCTTTCTTT. The J gene is TRBJ1-1, the V gene TRBV6-2 or TRBV6-3; unclear D gene. V was trimmed by 6 bases and J by 11 bases, leaving 13 bases between them. This CDR3 is built from 11 residues. Germline CDR1 is MNHEY and CDR2 is SVGEGT.